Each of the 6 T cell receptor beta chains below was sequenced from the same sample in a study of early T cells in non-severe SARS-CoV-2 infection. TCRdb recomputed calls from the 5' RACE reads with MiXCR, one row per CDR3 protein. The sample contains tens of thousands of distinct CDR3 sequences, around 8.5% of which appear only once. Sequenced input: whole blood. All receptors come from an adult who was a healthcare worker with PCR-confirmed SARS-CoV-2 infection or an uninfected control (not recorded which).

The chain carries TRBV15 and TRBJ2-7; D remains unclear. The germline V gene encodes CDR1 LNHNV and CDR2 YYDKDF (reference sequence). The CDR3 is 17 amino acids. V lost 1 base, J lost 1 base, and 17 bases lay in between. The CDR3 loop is CATSRGIARVNSYEQYF. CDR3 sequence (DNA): TGTGCCACCAGCAGAGGTATCGCTAGGGTTAATTCCTACGAGCAGTACTTC.

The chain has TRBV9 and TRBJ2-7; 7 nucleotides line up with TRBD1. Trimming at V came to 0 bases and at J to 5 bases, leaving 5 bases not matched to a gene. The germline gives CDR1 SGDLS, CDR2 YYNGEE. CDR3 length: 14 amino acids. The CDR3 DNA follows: TGTGCCAGCAGCGTAGATCAGGGGGTCCACGAGCAGTACTTC. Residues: CASSVDQGVHEQYF.

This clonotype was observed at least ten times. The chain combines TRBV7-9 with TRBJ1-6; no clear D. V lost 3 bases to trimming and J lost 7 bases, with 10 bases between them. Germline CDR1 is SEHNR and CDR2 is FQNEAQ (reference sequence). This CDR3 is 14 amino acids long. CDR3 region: CASSFAGPNSPLHF. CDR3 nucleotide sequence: TGTGCCAGCAGCTTCGCAGGACCAAATTCACCCCTCCACTTT. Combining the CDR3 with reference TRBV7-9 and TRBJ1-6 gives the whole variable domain DTGVSQNPRHKITKRGQNVTFRCDPISEHNRLYWYRQTLGQGPEFLTYFQNEAQLEKSRLLSDRFSAERPKGSFSTLEIQRTEQGDSAMYLCASSFAGPNSPLHFGNGTRLTVT.

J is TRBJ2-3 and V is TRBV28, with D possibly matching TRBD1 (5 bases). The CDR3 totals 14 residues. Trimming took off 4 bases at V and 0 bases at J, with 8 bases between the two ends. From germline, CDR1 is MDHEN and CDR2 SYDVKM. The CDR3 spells CASSYRQSTDTQYF. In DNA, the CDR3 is TGTGCCAGCAGTTACCGACAGAGCACAGATACGCAGTATTTT.

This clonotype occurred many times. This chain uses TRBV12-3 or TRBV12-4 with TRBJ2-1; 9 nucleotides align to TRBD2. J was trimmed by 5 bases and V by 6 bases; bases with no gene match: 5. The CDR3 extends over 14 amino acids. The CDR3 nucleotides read TGTGCCAGCAGCCCAAGCGGGGGGCACAATGAGCAGTTCTTC. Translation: CASSPSGGHNEQFF.

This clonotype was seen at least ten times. CDR3 sequence reads: CASSQGGFTDTQYF. CDR3 DNA sequence: TGCGCCAGCAGCCAAGGGGGTTTCACAGATACGCAGTATTTT. The V call is TRBV4-1, the J call TRBJ2-3, with no clear D. Trimming removed 1 base at V and 2 bases at J, with 7 bases between. Per the germline V gene, CDR1 is MGHRA and CDR2 is YSYEKL. This CDR3 contains 14 residues.